This T cell receptor beta chain was observed in a study of beta chain features in type 1 diabetes. Regarding the study as a whole: For cells with high TCR expression, cDNA sequencing could yield over-representation. Type 1 diabetes patients showed a moderate but significant shortening of TCRB CDR3s in all four CD4+ subsets.

As every portion of the isolated RNA was reverse transcribed, the sequencing read expressed TCRB transcripts. Assay used: immunoSEQ multiplex PCR; TCRdb lists only in-frame clones, some missing. The table includes about 620,000 clones, 15% detected once. For this clone: Antigen: not known.

The authors obtained over 98% purity in all sorted populations. The V and J ends lost 4 bases and 3 bases respectively, with 14 bases between them. The CDR3 covers 14 residues. The germline gives CDR1 SGHRS, CDR2 YFSETQ. This TCR was sampled from a man younger than 35 in good health. Source material: naive CD4+ T cells from blood. This chain uses TRBV5-1 with TRBJ2-7; D might be TRBD1 or TRBD2, each matching 5 bases. Written as DNA, the CDR3 is TGCGCCAGCAGCCAACCTTGGGACGGCTACGAGCAGTACTTC. Translating gives CASSQPWDGYEQYF.